This T cell receptor (beta chain) was documented in a study of OX40 agonist ivuxolimab in advanced cancers. On the study more broadly: Participants averaged about 60 years of age (range about 23 to 90) and were less than 85% male.

This CDR3 is 14 amino acids long. Germline V gene sequence: CDR1 SQVTM, CDR2 ANQGSEA. The V and J ends lost 8 bases and 0 bases, in that order; junction bases with no gene match: 8. The assay was immunoSEQ multiplex PCR, and TCRdb's table has in-frame clones only and misses some. The sample lists 30,000 or so clones; 70% to 90% were seen once. The J gene is TRBJ2-7, the V gene TRBV29-1, with 9 bases lining up with TRBD1. The receptor comes from an adult with an advanced solid tumor such as melanoma, head and neck, liver or kidney cancer. The material sequenced was CD4+ or CD8+ T cells sorted from blood, taken in a trial of the OX40 agonist ivuxolimab. The CDR3 nucleotides read TGCAGCACAACAGGGGGCGAAGACTCCTACGAGCAGTACTTC. Translated: CSTTGGEDSYEQYF.